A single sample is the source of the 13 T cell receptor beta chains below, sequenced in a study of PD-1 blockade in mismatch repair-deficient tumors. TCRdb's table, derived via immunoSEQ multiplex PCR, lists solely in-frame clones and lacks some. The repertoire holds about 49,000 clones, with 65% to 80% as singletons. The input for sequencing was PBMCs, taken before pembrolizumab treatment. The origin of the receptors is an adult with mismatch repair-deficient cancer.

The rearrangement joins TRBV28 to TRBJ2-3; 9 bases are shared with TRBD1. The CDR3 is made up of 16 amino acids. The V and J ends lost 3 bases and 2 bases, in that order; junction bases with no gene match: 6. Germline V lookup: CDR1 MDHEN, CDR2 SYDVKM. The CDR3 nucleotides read TGTGCCAGCAGTTTCAGCACAGGGGGCACCACAGATACGCAGTATTTT. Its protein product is CASSFSTGGTTDTQYF.

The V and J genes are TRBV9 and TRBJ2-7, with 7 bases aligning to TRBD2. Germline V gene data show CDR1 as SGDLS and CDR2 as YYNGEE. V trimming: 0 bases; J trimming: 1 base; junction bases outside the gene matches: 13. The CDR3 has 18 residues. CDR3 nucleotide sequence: TGTGCCAGCAGCGTAGCCCCCTCGGGGGGAGTAGGGTCCTACGAGCAGTACTTC. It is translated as CASSVAPSGGVGSYEQYF.

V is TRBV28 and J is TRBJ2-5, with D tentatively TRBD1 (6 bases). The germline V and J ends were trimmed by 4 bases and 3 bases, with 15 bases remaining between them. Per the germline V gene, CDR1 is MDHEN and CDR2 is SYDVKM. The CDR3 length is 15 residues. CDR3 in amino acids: CASSSTGRGEETQYF. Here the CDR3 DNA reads TGTGCCAGCAGTTCTACAGGGCGCGGCGAAGAGACCCAGTACTTC.

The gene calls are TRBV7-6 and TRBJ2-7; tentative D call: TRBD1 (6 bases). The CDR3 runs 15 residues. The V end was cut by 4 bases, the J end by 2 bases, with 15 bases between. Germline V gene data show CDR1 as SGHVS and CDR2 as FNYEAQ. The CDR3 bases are TGTGCCAGCAGCTACAGAGAGGGGACAACCTACGAGCAGTACTTC. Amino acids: CASSYREGTTYEQYF.

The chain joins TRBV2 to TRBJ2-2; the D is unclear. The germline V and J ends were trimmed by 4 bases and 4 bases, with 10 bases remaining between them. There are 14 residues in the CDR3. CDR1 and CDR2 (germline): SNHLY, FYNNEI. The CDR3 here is CASSVASVTGELFF. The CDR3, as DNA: TGTGCCAGCAGTGTTGCATCGGTCACCGGGGAGCTGTTTTTT.

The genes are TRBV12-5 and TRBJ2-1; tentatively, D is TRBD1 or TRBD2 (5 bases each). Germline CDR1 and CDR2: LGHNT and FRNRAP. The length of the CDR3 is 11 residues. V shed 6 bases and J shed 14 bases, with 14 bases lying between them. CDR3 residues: CASGLGTSKFF. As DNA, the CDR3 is TGTGCTAGTGGCCTGGGGACCTCGAAGTTCTTC.

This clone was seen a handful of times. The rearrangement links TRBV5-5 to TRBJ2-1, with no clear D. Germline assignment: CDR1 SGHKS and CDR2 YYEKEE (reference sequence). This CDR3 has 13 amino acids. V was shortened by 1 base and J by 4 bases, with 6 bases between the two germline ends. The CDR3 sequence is CASSLFRYNEQFF. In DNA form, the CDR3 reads TGTGCCAGCAGCTTGTTCAGATACAATGAGCAGTTCTTC.

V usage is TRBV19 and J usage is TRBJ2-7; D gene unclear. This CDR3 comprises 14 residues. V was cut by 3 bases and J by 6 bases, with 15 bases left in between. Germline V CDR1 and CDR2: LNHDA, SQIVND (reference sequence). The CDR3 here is CASSMEQRGSEQYF. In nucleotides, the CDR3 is TGTGCCAGTAGTATGGAACAGAGAGGCTCCGAGCAGTACTTC.

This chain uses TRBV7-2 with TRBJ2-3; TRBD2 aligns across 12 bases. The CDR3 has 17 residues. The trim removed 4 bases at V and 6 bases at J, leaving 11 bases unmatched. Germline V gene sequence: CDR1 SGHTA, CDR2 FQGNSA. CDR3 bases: TGTGCCAGCAGCTCCCAATTACTAGCGGGAGGTCTGGATACGCAGTATTTT. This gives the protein CASSSQLLAGGLDTQYF.

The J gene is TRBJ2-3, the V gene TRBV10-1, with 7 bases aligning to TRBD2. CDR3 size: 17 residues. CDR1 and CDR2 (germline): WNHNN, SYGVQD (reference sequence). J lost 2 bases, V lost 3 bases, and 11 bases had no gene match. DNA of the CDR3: TGCGCCAGCAGTGACTCCACGACTAGCAGCTTCACAGATACGCAGTATTTT. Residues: CASSDSTTSSFTDTQYF.

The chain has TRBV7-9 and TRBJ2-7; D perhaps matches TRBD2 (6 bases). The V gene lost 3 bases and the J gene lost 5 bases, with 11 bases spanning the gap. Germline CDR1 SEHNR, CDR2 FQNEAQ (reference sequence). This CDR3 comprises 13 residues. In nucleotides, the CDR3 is TGTGCCAGCAGCTTGGGACTTGAGGACGAGCAGTACTTC. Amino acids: CASSLGLEDEQYF.

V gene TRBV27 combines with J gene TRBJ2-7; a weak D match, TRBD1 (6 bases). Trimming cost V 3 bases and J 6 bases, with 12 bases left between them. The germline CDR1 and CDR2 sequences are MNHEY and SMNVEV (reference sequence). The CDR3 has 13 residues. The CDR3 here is CASSFSTGSEQYF. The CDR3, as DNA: TGTGCCAGCAGTTTTAGCACAGGGAGCGAGCAGTACTTC.

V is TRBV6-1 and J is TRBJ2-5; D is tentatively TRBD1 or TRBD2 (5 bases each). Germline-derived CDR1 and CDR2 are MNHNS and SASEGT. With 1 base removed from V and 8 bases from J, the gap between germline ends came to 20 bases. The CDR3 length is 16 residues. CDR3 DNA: TGTGCCAGCAGTGAAGTTGGGGCTAGTAGATGGGACACCCAGTACTTC. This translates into CASSEVGASRWDTQYF.